These 13 T cell receptor beta chains were all obtained from the same sample, sequenced in a study of technical replicates of blood from four donors. Generated by immunoSEQ multiplex PCR, the TCRdb table keeps only in-frame clones and is missing some. The sample comprises roughly 14,000 clones, 87% of which are singletons, and 9% to 15% rests with the top ten. Sequencing was carried out using PBMCs. The receptors here all came from a human donor in good health.

The chain couples TRBV6-1 to TRBJ1-2, with 8 bases that match TRBD1. Germline V gene sequence: CDR1 MNHNS, CDR2 SASEGT. The CDR3 covers 14 residues. Losses at the gene ends were 3 bases for V and 8 bases for J; bases not matched to a gene: 8. In DNA, the CDR3 is TGTGCCAGCAGTGAGACCGGACAGGGTGGGGGCTACACCTTC. It is translated as CASSETGQGGGYTF.

The chain is built from TRBV13 and TRBJ1-2, with 7 nucleotides matching TRBD1. Per germline, CDR1 PRHDT and CDR2 FYEKMQ (reference sequence). This CDR3 is 14 amino acids long. V lost 5 bases, J lost 8 bases, and 11 bases stayed unmatched. The CDR3 loop reads CASSGQVLLEGYTF. CDR3 nucleotides: TGTGCCAGCAGCGGACAGGTTTTGCTAGAGGGCTACACCTTC. The variable domain in full, completed from reference TRBV13 and TRBJ1-2, reads AAGVIQSPRHLIKEKRETATLKCYPIPRHDTVYWYQQGPGQDPQFLISFYEKMQSDKGSIPDRFSAQQFSDYHSELNMSSLELGDSALYFCASSGQVLLEGYTFGSGTRLTVV.

The chain combines TRBV4-2 with TRBJ2-6, with TRBD1 identical over 9 bases. The CDR3 is 19 residues long. The germline V gene encodes CDR1 LGHNA and CDR2 YNFKEQ. V was clipped by 0 bases and J by 2 bases; unmatched bases: 8. CDR3 protein: CASSQEQGAIMAGANVLTF. CDR3 coding DNA: TGTGCCAGCAGCCAAGAACAGGGGGCGATAATGGCTGGGGCCAACGTCCTGACTTTC.

The genes are TRBV7-6 and TRBJ1-2; TRBD1 aligns across 8 bases. Germline V lookup: CDR1 SGHVS, CDR2 FNYEAQ. J was trimmed by 0 bases and V by 5 bases; bases with no gene match: 14. This CDR3 has 18 residues. Written as DNA, the CDR3 is TGTGCCAGCAGCCAACCTCTGGGACAGGCCGAAGCTAACTATGGCTACACCTTC. Its protein is CASSQPLGQAEANYGYTF.

This sequence joins TRBV7-9 and TRBJ1-2; D gene ambiguous. V was trimmed by 2 bases and J by 6 bases, leaving 7 bases between them. CDR3 length equals 12 residues. Germline CDR1 is SEHNR and CDR2 is FQNEAQ (reference sequence). The CDR3 DNA follows: TGTGCCAGCAGCTTAAATACTGATGGCTACACCTTC. It is translated as CASSLNTDGYTF. Based on the CDR3 plus reference TRBV7-9 and TRBJ1-2, the full variable domain is DTGVSQNPRHKITKRGQNVTFRCDPISEHNRLYWYRQTLGQGPEFLTYFQNEAQLEKSRLLSDRFSAERPKGSFSTLEIQRTEQGDSAMYLCASSLNTDGYTFGSGTRLTVV.

The gene calls are TRBV4-2 and TRBJ1-3; 9 bases match TRBD1. Germline CDR1 is LGHNA and CDR2 is YNFKEQ. Losses at the gene ends were 3 bases for V and 8 bases for J; bases not matched to a gene: 5. CDR3 length: 14 amino acids. CDR3 sequence: CASSHWDRADTIYF. The DNA of the CDR3 is TGTGCCAGCAGCCACTGGGACAGGGCGGACACCATATATTTT.

This sequence joins TRBV6-1 and TRBJ2-3; 8 bases match TRBD2. CDR1 MNHNS and CDR2 SASEGT come from the germline V gene. CDR3 size: 15 residues. Trimming removed 6 bases from V and 2 bases from J; junction bases left unmatched: 7. The CDR3 nucleotides are TGTGCCAGCAGAAAGGGACTAGGGAACACAGATACGCAGTATTTT. Translation gives CASRKGLGNTDTQYF.

This chain connects TRBV19 to TRBJ2-1; 9 nucleotides align to TRBD1. The CDR3 extends over 14 amino acids. Germline V lookup: CDR1 LNHDA, CDR2 SQIVND (reference sequence). With V trimmed by 4 bases and J by 3 bases, 1 base remained unmatched. CDR3 residues: CASSTGQGYNEQFF. DNA for the CDR3: TGTGCCAGTAGTACGGGACAGGGCTACAATGAGCAGTTCTTC.

The chain joins TRBV9 to TRBJ2-5; 8 bases match TRBD2. From germline, CDR1 is SGDLS and CDR2 YYNGEE. The junction had 3 bases not matched to a gene; V was cut back by 2 bases and J by 3 bases. This CDR3 spans 14 amino acids. The CDR3 nucleotides read TGTGCCAGCAGCGTCGGGGGGGGCGAAGAGACCCAGTACTTC. Protein: CASSVGGGEETQYF.

The rearrangement joins TRBV19 to TRBJ2-1; 14 positions agree with TRBD2. V shed 6 bases and J 6 bases; nucleotides not matched to a gene: 16. The length of the CDR3 is 19 residues. Germline V gives CDR1 LNHDA, CDR2 SQIVND (reference sequence). CDR3 bases: TGTGCCAGTAGCCCACGACTAGCGGGAGGGCTATCGGCTCTCAATGAGCAGTTCTTC. Translated: CASSPRLAGGLSALNEQFF.

V is TRBV6-6 and J is TRBJ2-7, with 7 positions matching TRBD1. The CDR3 is 12 residues long. The V gene's germline CDR1 is MNHNY and CDR2 SVGAGI (reference sequence). The V segment lost 6 bases and the J segment 5 bases; nucleotides outside the gene matches: 4. CDR3: CASRPDRDEQYF. Here the CDR3 DNA reads TGTGCCAGCAGACCCGACAGGGACGAGCAGTACTTC.

This chain joins TRBV5-6 and TRBJ2-3; D not certain. The CDR3 covers 11 residues. CDR1 and CDR2 (germline): SGHDT, YYEEEE. The V end lost 2 bases, the J end lost 6 bases, and 4 bases lay between the germline ends. The CDR3, as DNA: TGTGCCAGCAGCTTAGCGGATACGCAGTATTTT. This codes for CASSLADTQYF. Supplemented by reference TRBV5-6 and TRBJ2-3, the full variable domain reads DAGVTQSPTHLIKTRGQQVTLRCSPKSGHDTVSWYQQALGQGPQFIFQYYEEEERQRGNFPDRFSGHQFPNYSSELNVNALLLGDSALYLCASSLADTQYFGPGTRLTVL.

The chain couples TRBV10-1 to TRBJ2-5; TRBD2 matches at 11 bases. Germline CDR1 is WNHNN and CDR2 is SYGVQD (reference sequence). With V trimmed by 1 base and J by 4 bases, 8 bases remained unmatched. The CDR3 loop spans 17 amino acids. The CDR3 nucleotides read TGCGCCAGCAGTGAGTTCCCTAGCGGGAGGACTGGAGAGACCCAGTACTTC. The encoded protein is CASSEFPSGRTGETQYF.